Shown below are 23 T cell receptor beta chains from a single sample sequenced in a study of T cell clonotyping in hematopoietic cell transplantation. The time point was: recipient sample about 28 days before transplant, after cytoreduction. Measured with immunoSEQ multiplex PCR; TCRdb has only the in-frame clones, and not every one. Among more than 70,000 clones, about 95% were seen once, and the ten largest hold approximately 1.8%. The material sequenced was peripheral blood mononuclear cells, taken before stem cell transplant. These receptors all come from a woman in her fifties or sixties with acute myeloid leukemia. Some clones in this sample may be carry-over from other donors' samples.

This chain uses TRBV30 with TRBJ2-7, with D perhaps TRBD2 (7 bases). CDR3 size: 13 residues. V shed 4 bases and J shed 3 bases, with 13 bases lying between them. From germline, CDR1 is GTSNPN and CDR2 SVGIG (reference sequence). The DNA of the CDR3 is TGTGCCTGGAATCGAGGGGGGGGCTACGAGCAGTACTTC. It is translated as CAWNRGGGYEQYF.

The chain uses TRBV6-1 and TRBJ2-1, with 7 bases lining up with TRBD1. V was clipped by 2 bases and J by 5 bases; unmatched bases: 6. The CDR3 loop spans 15 amino acids. Per germline, CDR1 MNHNS and CDR2 SASEGT. In DNA form, the CDR3 reads TGTGCCAGCAGTGAAAGTCCGACAGGGCACAATGAGCAGTTCTTC. Its translation: CASSESPTGHNEQFF.

The V and J genes are TRBV10-3 and TRBJ1-3; unclear D gene. Per germline, CDR1 ENHRY and CDR2 SYGVKD. The CDR3 has 14 residues. V was shortened by 2 bases and J by 4 bases, with 9 bases between the two germline ends. CDR3: CAISEQVSGNTIYF. Written as DNA, the CDR3 is TGTGCCATCAGTGAGCAGGTCTCAGGAAACACCATATATTTT.

The rearrangement links TRBV29-1 to TRBJ2-1; D uncertain. The CDR3 is 13 amino acids. Germline CDR1 SQVTM, CDR2 ANQGSEA. Trimming left V 7 bases short and J 6 bases short, with 16 bases between. The CDR3 region is CSANTVGGNEQFF. In nucleotides, the CDR3 is TGCAGCGCCAACACCGTGGGTGGCAATGAGCAGTTCTTC.

This sequence joins TRBV21-1 and TRBJ2-7; the D call TRBD1 from the table was never checked on the DNA. TRBV21-1 is marked as a pseudogene. CDR3 length: 16 amino acids. CDR3 sequence: CASSKVVGQVPYEQYF. CDR3 nucleotides: TGTGCCAGCAGCAAAGTGGTTGGACAGGTCCCCTACGAGCAGTACTTC.

The chain combines TRBV11-3 with TRBJ2-2; TRBD1 matches at 7 bases. Per germline, CDR1 SGHNT and CDR2 YENEEA. With 1 base clipped from V and 5 bases from J, the junction kept 10 bases outside the gene matches. This CDR3 is built from 17 residues. As DNA, the CDR3 is TGTGCCAGCAGCTTAGGGTTCTCGGACAGGAGAACCGGGGAGCTGTTTTTT. Residues: CASSLGFSDRRTGELFF.

This chain connects TRBV2 to TRBJ1-2, with 7 bases aligning to TRBD1. Germline-derived CDR1 and CDR2 are SNHLY and FYNNEI. The V and J ends lost 5 bases and 1 base, in that order; junction bases with no gene match: 1. This CDR3 is built from 13 residues. The CDR3 protein is CASSTGVNYGYTF. CDR3 sequence (DNA): TGTGCCAGCAGTACAGGGGTTAACTATGGCTACACCTTC.

The J gene is TRBJ1-1, the V gene TRBV6-5; D unclear. Trimming removed 0 bases at V and 5 bases at J, with 16 bases between. The CDR3 loop spans 16 amino acids. Germline-derived CDR1 and CDR2 are MNHEY and SVGAGI. The CDR3 sequence: CASSYSRTGSRTEAFF. CDR3 in DNA: TGTGCCAGCAGTTACTCTCGTACCGGGTCGCGGACTGAAGCTTTCTTT.

The V call is TRBV6-7, the J call TRBJ1-1; 8 bases map to TRBD1. TRBV6-7 is filed as an ORF, its function uncertain. V lost 4 bases and J lost 7; bases outside the gene matches: 14. CDR3 size: 16 residues. The CDR3 coding sequence is TGTGCCAGCAGTTTTTACGCCAGGGGGCACTATGATGAAGCTTTCTTT. This gives the protein CASSFYARGHYDEAFF.

Of note for this clone: Sequence at one end of the junction differs from germline and may be a read error. V gene TRBV20-1 combines with J gene TRBJ1-1; possibly TRBD1 for D (5 bases). CDR3 length equals 8 residues. CDR1 is DFQATT and CDR2 is SNEGSKA in the germline V gene (reference sequence). CDR3 loop: CSARDGSF. CDR3 bases: TGCAGTGCCAGGGACGGTAGTTTT.

V usage is TRBV6-5 and J usage is TRBJ2-3; 10 bases align to TRBD2. Trimming cost V 2 bases and J 3 bases; bases outside gene matches: 2. Germline loops: CDR1 MNHEY, CDR2 SVGAGI. The CDR3 sequence is 15 residues long. The CDR3 protein is CASSYGAGGTDTQYF. DNA of the CDR3: TGTGCCAGCAGTTACGGAGCGGGAGGGACAGATACGCAGTATTTT.

The gene calls are TRBV2 and TRBJ2-1; D is tentatively TRBD1 or TRBD2 (5 bases each). The CDR3 totals 14 residues. Between the trimmed V and J ends, which lost 5 bases and 13 bases, there was a span of 21 bases. Germline V lookup: CDR1 SNHLY, CDR2 FYNNEI. This CDR3 reads CASSTHPGEQGQFF. Here the CDR3 DNA reads TGTGCCAGCAGTACCCACCCTGGGGAGCAGGGACAGTTCTTC.

V usage is TRBV28 and J usage is TRBJ1-1, with 8 nucleotides matching TRBD1. Trimming took 7 bases from V and 0 from J; bases not matched to a gene: 4. CDR1 and CDR2 from the germline V gene are MDHEN and SYDVKM. The CDR3 consists of 14 residues. The CDR3 DNA sequence: TGTGCCAGCACCAACAGGGGGATGAACACTGAAGCTTTCTTT. As protein: CASTNRGMNTEAFF.

The chain recombines TRBV29-1 with TRBJ1-1; no reliable D call. The V gene lost 3 bases and the J gene lost 0 bases, with 11 bases spanning the gap. Germline CDR1 is SQVTM and CDR2 is ANQGSEA. This CDR3 comprises 14 residues. The CDR3, as DNA: TGCAGCGTTGATACCGGGCTTCTGAACACTGAAGCTTTCTTT. This translates into CSVDTGLLNTEAFF.

The rearrangement joins TRBV7-2 to TRBJ1-2, with D maybe TRBD1 (6 bases). V lost 0 bases, J lost 6 bases, and 8 bases lay in between. The CDR3 spans 13 residues. Germline CDR1 reads SGHTA; CDR2 reads FQGNSA. This CDR3 is CASSLAGADGYTF. The CDR3 DNA reads as TGTGCCAGCAGCTTAGCGGGGGCGGATGGCTACACCTTC. The full variable domain, its missing parts supplied by reference TRBV7-2 and TRBJ1-2, is GAGVSQSPSNKVTEKGKDVELRCDPISGHTALYWYRQSLGQGLEFLIYFQGNSAPDKSGLPSDRFSAERTGGSVSTLTIQRTQQEDSAVYLCASSLAGADGYTFGSGTRLTVV.

The chain combines TRBV5-1 with TRBJ2-3; 9 positions match TRBD2. V dropped 0 bases and J dropped 4; count of bases not matched to a gene: 3. CDR3 size: 15 residues. Germline V lookup: CDR1 SGHRS, CDR2 YFSETQ. The CDR3 DNA sequence: TGCGCCAGCAGCTTGGAAGGCGGGGGGGCAGATACGCAGTATTTT. This translates into CASSLEGGGADTQYF.

V gene TRBV28 combines with J gene TRBJ2-7; no definite D call. The CDR3 has 13 residues. Per the germline V gene, CDR1 is MDHEN and CDR2 is SYDVKM. V lost 4 bases to trimming and J lost 2 bases, with 9 bases between them. The DNA of the CDR3 is TGTGCCAGCAGTTCGGCTACAACCTACGAGCAGTACTTC. Residues: CASSSATTYEQYF.

The rearrangement links TRBV7-3 to TRBJ1-5; D is ambiguous. The CDR3 is made up of 14 amino acids. Trimming stripped 8 bases from V and 6 bases from J, with 17 bases between. Germline CDR1 is SGHTA and CDR2 is FQGTGA. CDR3 residues: CASRRTGVGQPQHF. The CDR3 nucleotides read TGTGCCAGCCGCCGAACGGGAGTGGGTCAGCCCCAGCATTTT.

The chain employs TRBV28 and TRBJ2-3; TRBD2 matches at 11 bases. V gave up 6 bases and J gave up 4 bases; unmatched junction bases: 9. The CDR3 contains 16 residues. CDR1 MDHEN and CDR2 SYDVKM come from the germline V gene. CDR3 sequence: CASRTLAGGRSDTQYF. The CDR3 region has the DNA TGTGCCAGCAGGACCTTAGCGGGGGGGCGGTCAGATACGCAGTATTTT.

V is TRBV29-1 and J is TRBJ1-4, with D possibly matching TRBD1 (5 bases). The CDR3 sequence is 13 residues long. The germline V gene encodes CDR1 SQVTM and CDR2 ANQGSEA. V gave up 2 bases and J gave up 10 bases, with 14 bases separating them. CDR3 sequence (DNA): TGCAGCGTTGAATTTAACGGGGACCGAAAACTGTTTTTT. Protein: CSVEFNGDRKLFF.

The chain recombines TRBV5-1 with TRBJ2-3, with 8 nucleotides matching TRBD2. The CDR3 consists of 15 residues. Germline V lookup: CDR1 SGHRS, CDR2 YFSETQ. V was pared by 3 bases and J by 2 bases, with 5 bases of the junction left unmatched. CDR3 nucleotide sequence: TGCGCCAGCAGCTCACTAGCGGAGTTCACAGATACGCAGTATTTT. Encoded protein: CASSSLAEFTDTQYF.

The chain joins TRBV11-3 to TRBJ2-2; the D gene could be TRBD1 or TRBD2 (6 bases each). This CDR3 has 14 amino acids. Per the germline V gene, CDR1 is SGHNT and CDR2 is YENEEA. Trimming shortened V by 5 bases and J by 4 bases, and 11 bases separated the two germline ends. The CDR3 region is CASSPRGLTGELFF. In DNA form, the CDR3 reads TGTGCCAGCAGCCCCCGGGGGCTCACCGGGGAGCTGTTTTTT.

The chain combines TRBV28 with TRBJ2-7; the D gene could be TRBD1 or TRBD2 (5 bases each). CDR1 is MDHEN and CDR2 is SYDVKM in the germline V gene. Trimming pared 7 bases from V and 4 bases from J, leaving 14 bases between. The CDR3 runs to 13 residues. In DNA, the CDR3 is TGTGCCAGCACCTTACCGGGGCGATACGAGCAGTACTTC. Protein sequence: CASTLPGRYEQYF.